Sequencing of this T cell receptor (beta chain) was carried out in a study of early T cells in non-severe SARS-CoV-2 infection. Looking at the study overall: Chains were not paired, and sequencing was done on bulk RNA from unsorted whole blood. Study results and limitations: The matching step, a VDJdb search, favored anti-spike CD8 responses and missed private and CD4 specificities.

This clonotype has at least ten counts. Antigen unknown. Molecules of cDNA were individually given unique molecular identifiers that were attached to them. MiXCR, run by TCRdb on the 5' RACE reads, gives a single entry per CDR3 protein. Counted here are 75,000 to 80,000 distinct CDR3 sequences, roughly a sixth occurring once; the ten biggest clones make up less than 15%. Germline-derived CDR1 and CDR2 are SGDLS and YYNGEE. The CDR3 is made up of 16 amino acids. V lost 4 bases to trimming and J lost 10 bases; unmatched junction nucleotides: 15. The chain employs TRBV9 and TRBJ2-1; 9 nucleotides agree with TRBD2. Input material: whole blood. The source of this sequence is an adult who was a healthcare worker with PCR-confirmed SARS-CoV-2 infection or an uninfected control (not recorded which). The CDR3 reads CASSSGGLAGSWEQFF. CDR3 coding DNA: TGTGCCAGCAGCTCCGGGGGGCTAGCGGGGTCGTGGGAGCAGTTCTTC.